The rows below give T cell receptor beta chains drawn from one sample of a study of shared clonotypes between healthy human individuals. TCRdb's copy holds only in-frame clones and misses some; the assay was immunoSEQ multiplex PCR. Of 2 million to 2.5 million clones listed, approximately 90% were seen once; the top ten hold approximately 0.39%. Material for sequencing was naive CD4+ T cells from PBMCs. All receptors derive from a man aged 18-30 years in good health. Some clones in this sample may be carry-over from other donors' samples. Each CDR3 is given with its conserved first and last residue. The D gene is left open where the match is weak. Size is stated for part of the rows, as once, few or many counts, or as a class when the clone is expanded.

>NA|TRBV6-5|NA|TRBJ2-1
CASSPSGSSYNEQFF
TGTGCCAGCAGTCCAAGCGGTAGCTCCTACAATGAGCAGTTCTTC
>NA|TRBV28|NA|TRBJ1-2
CASSLSEGSGYTF
TGTGCCAGCAGTTTATCGGAGGGCTCTGGCTACACCTTC
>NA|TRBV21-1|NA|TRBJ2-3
CASSTSGRVDTQYF
TGTGCCAGCAGTACTAGCGGGAGGGTAGATACGCAGTATTTT
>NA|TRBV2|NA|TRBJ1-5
CASSPDRLSNQPQHF
TGTGCCAGCAGTCCGGACAGACTTAGCAATCAGCCCCAGCATTTT
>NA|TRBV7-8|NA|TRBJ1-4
CASSLEVGKLFF
TGTGCCAGCAGCTTAGAAGTAGGAAAACTGTTTTTT
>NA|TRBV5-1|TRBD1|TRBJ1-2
CASSPTTGGLGYTF
TGCGCCAGCAGCCCCACCACAGGGGGCCTGGGCTACACCTTC
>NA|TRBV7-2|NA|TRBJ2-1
CASSLGFHYNEQFF
TGTGCCAGCAGCTTAGGTTTTCACTACAATGAGCAGTTCTTC
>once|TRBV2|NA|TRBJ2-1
CASENARGSEQFF
TGTGCCAGCGAGAACGCAAGGGGCAGTGAGCAGTTCTTC
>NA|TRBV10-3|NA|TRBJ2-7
CAISENRYEQYF
TGTGCCATCAGTGAGAACCGGTACGAGCAGTACTTC
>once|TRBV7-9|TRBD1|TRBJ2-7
CASSAPGTGVGEQYF
TGTGCCAGCAGCGCGCCCGGGACAGGGGTTGGCGAGCAGTACTTC
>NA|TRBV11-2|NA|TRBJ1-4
CASSLLTGSRPEKLFF
TGTGCCAGCAGCTTATTAACAGGGAGCCGCCCGGAAAAACTGTTTTTT
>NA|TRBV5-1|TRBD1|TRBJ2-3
CASSLEGQGADTQYF
TGCGCCAGCAGCTTGGAGGGACAGGGGGCAGATACGCAGTATTTT
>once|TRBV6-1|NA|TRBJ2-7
CASSGQRPYEQYF
TGTGCCAGCTCGGGGCAGAGACCCTACGAGCAGTACTTC
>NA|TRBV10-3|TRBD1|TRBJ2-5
CAISPGGQETQYF
TGTGCCATCAGTCCAGGGGGCCAAGAGACCCAGTACTTC
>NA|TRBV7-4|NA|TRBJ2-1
CASSCPLGEAYEQFF
TGTGCCAGCAGCTGCCCTCTAGGGGAGGCTTATGAGCAGTTCTTC
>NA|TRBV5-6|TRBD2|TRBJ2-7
CASSLRLAGGSEQYF
TGTGCCAGCAGCTTGCGGCTAGCGGGAGGTTCCGAGCAGTACTTC
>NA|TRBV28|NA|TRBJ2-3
CASSLDTDTQYF
TGTGCCAGCAGTTTAGACACAGATACGCAGTATTTT
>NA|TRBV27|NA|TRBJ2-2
CASSFGTILNTGELFF
TGTGCCAGCAGTTTTGGAACCATCCTTAACACCGGGGAGCTGTTTTTT
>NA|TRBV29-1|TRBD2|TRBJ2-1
CSVDSPAGNYNEQFF
TGCAGCGTTGATTCCCCAGCGGGAAACTACAATGAGCAGTTCTTC
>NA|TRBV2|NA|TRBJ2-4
CASSERLDDNIQYF
TGTGCCAGCAGTGAAAGGCTAGATGACAACATTCAGTACTTC
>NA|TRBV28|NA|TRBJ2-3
CASRRSGTRTDTQYF
TGTGCCAGCAGACGATCCGGGACCCGCACAGATACGCAGTATTTT
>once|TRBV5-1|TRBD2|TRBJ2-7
CASSLRTSGRELNRDYEQYF
TGCGCCAGCAGCCTGAGGACTAGCGGGAGGGAGCTTAATAGGGACTACGAGCAGTACTTC
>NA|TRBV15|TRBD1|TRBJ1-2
CATSRGTGGSGYTF
TGTGCCACCAGCAGAGGGACAGGGGGCTCTGGCTACACCTTC
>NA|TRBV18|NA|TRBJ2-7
CASSAASPAIGDEQYF
TGTGCCAGCTCAGCTGCTAGCCCAGCCATAGGAGACGAGCAGTACTTC
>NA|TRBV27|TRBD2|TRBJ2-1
CASSRTSGTYNEQFF
TGTGCCAGCTCCCGGACTAGCGGTACCTACAATGAGCAGTTCTTC
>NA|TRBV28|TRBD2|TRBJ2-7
CASTTTGLAGGGYEQYF
TGTGCCAGCACTACGACGGGGCTAGCGGGAGGGGGCTACGAGCAGTACTTC
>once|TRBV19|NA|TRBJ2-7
CASSIGSQTYEQYF
TGTGCCAGTAGTATCGGCAGCCAGACCTACGAGCAGTACTTC
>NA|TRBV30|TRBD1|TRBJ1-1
CAWRATGEGGKAFF
TGTGCCTGGAGGGCCACAGGGGAGGGAGGAAAAGCTTTCTTT
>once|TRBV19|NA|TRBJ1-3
CASSRLQLTSGNTIYF
TGTGCCAGTAGTCGACTGCAGCTAACCTCTGGAAACACCATATATTTT
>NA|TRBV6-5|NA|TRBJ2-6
CASRGVSSGANVLTF
TGTGCCAGCAGGGGGGTCAGCTCTGGGGCCAACGTCCTGACTTTC
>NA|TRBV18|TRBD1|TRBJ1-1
CASSPLGQLYGRNTEAFF
TGTGCCAGCTCACCTTTGGGACAGTTATATGGACGGAACACTGAAGCTTTCTTT
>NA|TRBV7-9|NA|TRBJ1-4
CASSPQGSLNEKLFF
TGTGCCAGCAGCCCCCAGGGTTCGCTCAATGAAAAACTGTTTTTT
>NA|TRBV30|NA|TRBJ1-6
CAWRNVASPLHF
TGTGCCTGGAGGAATGTGGCTTCACCCCTCCACTTT
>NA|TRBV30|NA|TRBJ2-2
CAWAKTGELFF
TGTGCCTGGGCAAAGACAGGGGAGCTGTTTTTT